This T cell receptor (beta chain) was sequenced in a study of CXCR3-negative and CXCR3-positive naive CD8 T cells. General observations from the study: Greater hydrophobicity was found in TRB CDR3s of CXCR3-positive naive cells than of CXCR3-negative naive cells.

The method, 5' RACE with UMI labels, was used to prepare the TRB cDNA libraries. TCRdb re-analyzed the 5' RACE reads; it lists each CDR3 protein once, without DNA. The sample's table shows 150,000 or so distinct CDR3 sequences. Triplicate 300,000-cell sorts were made of each CD8+ T cell subset. Germline assignment: CDR1 SGHTA and CDR2 FQGNSA. CDR3 length: 18 residues. Turning to this clonotype: Its antigen is currently unknown.

The chain carries TRBV7-2 and TRBJ2-2; TCRdb names TRBD2, which stays unverified in the absence of DNA. This receptor was taken from a human donor in good health. Some clones in this sample may be carry-over from other donors' samples. The sequenced material came from naive CXCR3- CD8+ T cells from blood. As for subset: CD45RO-CCR7+CD27+CD95- naive CD8+ T cells lacking CXCR3 (TNR3-). The chain's CDR3 is CASSLGGLADLNTGELFF. Variable domain in full (rest from reference TRBV7-2 and TRBJ2-2): GAGVSQSPSNKVTEKGKDVELRCDPISGHTALYWYRQSLGQGLEFLIYFQGNSAPDKSGLPSDRFSAERTGGSVSTLTIQRTQQEDSAVYLCASSLGGLADLNTGELFFGEGSRLTVL.